These 11 T cell receptor beta chains came from one sample sequenced in a study of cytomegalovirus exposure and HLA in healthy donors. Vbeta (60) and Jbeta (13) primers were used in the PCR. TCRdb's copy holds only in-frame clones and misses some; the assay was immunoSEQ multiplex PCR. The sample yields about 140,000 clones, 61% seen once. The material sequenced was PBMCs. The receptors here all came from a male donor in good health and CMV-seronegative.

This clone was found a few times. The V and J genes are TRBV6-1 and TRBJ2-3; D is unresolved. Trimming shortened V by 1 base and J by 4 bases, and 15 bases separated the two germline ends. This CDR3 contains 16 residues. Germline-derived CDR1 and CDR2 are MNHNS and SASEGT. This CDR3 reads CASSEGRITVADTQYF. CDR3 sequence (DNA): TGTGCCAGCAGTGAAGGCAGGATCACTGTGGCAGATACGCAGTATTTT.

This chain joins TRBV29-1 and TRBJ2-2; 8 bases fit TRBD2. CDR1 is SQVTM and CDR2 is ANQGSEA in the germline V gene. The CDR3 extends over 13 amino acids. With 5 bases clipped from V and 4 bases from J, the junction kept 3 bases outside the gene matches. The CDR3 here is CSVLGGGTGELFF. The CDR3, as DNA: TGCAGCGTTCTCGGGGGGGGCACCGGGGAGCTGTTTTTT.

This clone was seen only a few times. The rearrangement links TRBV2 to TRBJ2-7, with D possibly being TRBD1 (6 bases). Germline values: CDR1 SNHLY, CDR2 FYNNEI. V shed 7 bases and J shed 2 bases, with 12 bases lying between them. The CDR3 sequence is 13 residues long. CDR3 protein: CASMGAGAYEQYF. The DNA for the CDR3 is TGTGCCAGCATGGGGGCCGGGGCCTACGAGCAGTACTTC.

V and J are TRBV4-3 and TRBJ1-1, with 8 bases that match TRBD1. CDR1 is LGHNA and CDR2 is YSLEER in the germline V gene. V lost 6 bases and J lost 1; bases outside the gene matches: 4. The CDR3 is 14 amino acids. CDR3 region: CASSPGQANTEAFF. In nucleotides, the CDR3 is TGCGCCAGCAGTCCGGGACAGGCGAACACTGAAGCTTTCTTT.

The chain joins TRBV19 to TRBJ2-7; D remains ambiguous. Germline V CDR1 and CDR2: LNHDA, SQIVND (reference sequence). CDR3 size: 12 residues. V gave up 10 bases and J gave up 2 bases, with 12 bases separating them. Here the CDR3 DNA reads TGTGCCAACCGACTCGCCCCCTACGAGCAGTACTTC. It specifies CANRLAPYEQYF.

The chain employs TRBV6-5 and TRBJ2-5, with a weak D call TRBD1 (6 bases). This CDR3 region has 14 residues. Germline loops: CDR1 MNHEY, CDR2 SVGAGI. V lost 5 bases and J 5 bases, leaving 15 bases between the germline ends. The DNA for the CDR3 is TGTGCCAGCAGTACCGGTGGACAGATCGAGACCCAGTACTTC. Protein: CASSTGGQIETQYF.

The chain is built from TRBV7-3 and TRBJ2-7, with a tentative D call TRBD2 (6 bases). Germline V CDR1 and CDR2: SGHTA, FQGTGA. V shed 3 bases and J shed 0 bases, with 15 bases lying between them. This CDR3 spans 16 amino acids. The CDR3 coding sequence is TGTGCCAGCAGCTTGTTGGGGGGTAGGAGCTCCTACGAGCAGTACTTC. It translates to CASSLLGGRSSYEQYF.

The CDR3 sequence is CASSLEAGGNEQFF. The CDR3 nucleotides are TGTGCCAGCAGCTTAGAGGCGGGGGGGAACGAGCAGTTCTTC. The chain is built from TRBV11-3 and TRBJ2-1; 9 nucleotides line up with TRBD2. V trimming: 0 bases; J trimming: 10 bases; junction bases outside the gene matches: 4. Per the germline V gene, CDR1 is SGHNT and CDR2 is YENEEA. The CDR3 runs 14 residues. The variable domain in full, completed from reference TRBV11-3 and TRBJ2-1, reads EAGVVQSPRYKIIEKKQPVAFWCNPISGHNTLYWYLQNLGQGPELLIRYENEEAVDDSQLPKDRFSAERLKGVDSTLKIQPAELGDSAVYLCASSLEAGGNEQFFGPGTRLTVL.

The chain links TRBV5-4 to TRBJ2-3; tentatively, D is TRBD2 (5 bases). V lost 7 bases and J lost 8, with 11 bases in between. Germline V gene data show CDR1 as SGHNT and CDR2 as YYREEE (reference sequence). This CDR3 region has 11 residues. The CDR3 DNA reads TGTGCCAGCGGCCCGGGGAGTACGCAGTATTTT. Translation: CASGPGSTQYF.

This clone was seen a few times. V is TRBV27 and J is TRBJ2-7; 7 bases agree with TRBD1. V shed 2 bases and J 7 bases; nucleotides not matched to a gene: 8. This CDR3 has 14 residues. Germline V CDR1 and CDR2: MNHEY, SMNVEV (reference sequence). The CDR3 region has the DNA TGTGCCAGCAGTTTAGAGGGGGCGCAGTGTGAGCAGTACTTC. Encoded protein: CASSLEGAQCEQYF.

The chain carries TRBV9 and TRBJ1-2; possibly TRBD1 for D (5 bases). Germline lookup yields CDR1 SGDLS and CDR2 YYNGEE. The CDR3 is made up of 15 amino acids. Trimming stripped 0 bases from V and 5 bases from J, with 14 bases between. The CDR3: CASSVASGGLYGYTF. CDR3 nucleotide sequence: TGTGCCAGCAGCGTAGCGTCCGGGGGATTATATGGCTACACCTTC.